Following are 2 T cell receptor beta chains from one sample sequenced in a study of T-cell memory formation after mild COVID-19 (dated by TCRdb to the early 2020s). Library preparation was by 5' RACE. For sequencing, an Illumina NovaSeq 6000 was employed. TCRdb handled the public reads itself, with Q25 trimming in fastp and clone calling in MiXCR, and kept productive beta chains. When rows share a CDR3 protein, they turn into one entry using the most common DNA and genes. This sample comprises about 190,000 distinct CDR3 sequences, 15% to 20% of them detected only once. The ten largest make up 2.4% of the sample. Sequences were obtained from PBMCs or a T cell subset sorted from them (not recorded which). The source is an adult woman who had mild COVID-19 (a few samples of this study predate the infection). The sample titles of this study are shuffled in the database, so cell type and time point are left out; the donor was told from shared clones.

Many counts were recorded for this clonotype. CDR3 amino acids: CASSLGQGGEQYF. In DNA form, the CDR3 reads TGTGCCAGCAGTTTGGGACAGGGTGGCGAGCAGTACTTC. V usage is TRBV6-6 and J usage is TRBJ2-7; 9 bases map to TRBD1. CDR3 length: 13 residues. V was pared by 4 bases and J by 6 bases, with 4 bases of the junction left unmatched. Germline V gene sequence: CDR1 MNHNY, CDR2 SVGAGI (reference sequence).

The chain joins TRBV5-5 to TRBJ1-3; 7 positions agree with TRBD1. Trimming removed 4 bases from V and 1 base from J; junction bases left unmatched: 5. The CDR3 loop spans 15 amino acids. Germline V gene data show CDR1 as SGHKS and CDR2 as YYEKEE (reference sequence). DNA of the CDR3: TGTGCCAGCAGCACTCCGGGACAGTCTGGAAACACCATATATTTT. Its translation: CASSTPGQSGNTIYF.